This T cell receptor beta chain originates from a study of cytomegalovirus exposure and HLA in healthy donors. PCR amplification relied on 60 Vbeta primers (plus 13 Jbeta primers). The protocol was immunoSEQ multiplex PCR, while the TCRdb copy is restricted to in-frame clones and leaves out a portion. The table has some 180,000 clones, roughly a tenth seen once. Per the germline V gene, CDR1 is SGHAT and CDR2 is FQNNGV. V was cut by 0 bases and J by 4 bases, with 10 bases left in between. The CDR3 runs 14 residues. The rearrangement links TRBV11-2 to TRBJ2-7; TRBD2 might be the D (5 bases). The specimen sequenced was PBMCs. The origin of this receptor is a woman in her 30s in good health and CMV-seropositive. The CDR3 coding sequence is TGTGCCAGCAGCTTAGATCTACGGGGATACGAGCAGTACTTC. This translates into CASSLDLRGYEQYF. Supplemented by reference TRBV11-2 and TRBJ2-7, the full variable domain reads EAGVAQSPRYKIIEKRQSVAFWCNPISGHATLYWYQQILGQGPKLLIQFQNNGVVDDSQLPKDRFSAERLKGVDSTLKIQPAKLEDSAVYLCASSLDLRGYEQYFGPGTRLTVT.